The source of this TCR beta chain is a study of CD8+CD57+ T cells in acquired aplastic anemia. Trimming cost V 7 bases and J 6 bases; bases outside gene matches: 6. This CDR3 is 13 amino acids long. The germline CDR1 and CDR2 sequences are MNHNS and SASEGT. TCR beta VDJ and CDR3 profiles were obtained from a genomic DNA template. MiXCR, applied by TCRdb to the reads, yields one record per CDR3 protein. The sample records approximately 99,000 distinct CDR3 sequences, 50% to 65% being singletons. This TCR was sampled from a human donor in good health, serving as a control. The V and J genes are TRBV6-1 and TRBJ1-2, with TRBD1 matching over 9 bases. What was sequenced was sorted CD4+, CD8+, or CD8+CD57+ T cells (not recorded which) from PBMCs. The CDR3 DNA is TGTGCCAGCACTCCCGGGACAGGGAATGGCTACACCTTC. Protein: CASTPGTGNGYTF.